This T cell receptor beta chain derives from a study of CD8 T cells in ankylosing spondylitis. Trimming removed 5 bases from V and 4 bases from J; junction bases left unmatched: 8. The CDR3 is 16 amino acids. Germline CDR1 LNHNV, CDR2 YYDKDF (reference sequence). A single record per CDR3 protein comes from TCRdb applying MiXCR to the 5' RACE reads. The sample holds tens of thousands of distinct CDR3 sequences, 8% to 13% seen once. The sample holds many counts of this clonotype. Sequenced input: blood, either unsorted or a sorted T cell fraction (not recorded which). V gene TRBV15 combines with J gene TRBJ2-1, with 10 bases identical to TRBD2. This TCR was sampled from a male donor with ankylosing spondylitis or in good health (not recorded which). DNA for the CDR3: TGTGCCACCAGCCCTCATTTAGCGGGGGGTTACAATGAGCAGTTCTTC. Translation: CATSPHLAGGYNEQFF.